This TCR beta chain was retrieved from a study of blood T cells in healthy people across ages. Primed by a sample-barcoded 5' primer and a J-beta primer mix, a second PCR proceeded for roughly 7 to 12 cycles. TCRdb passed the 5' RACE reads through MiXCR, listing each CDR3 protein once. This sample has roughly 1.9 million distinct CDR3 sequences, with approximately 40% found just once. The sample taken for sequencing was blood. The sequence came from a human donor in good health.

CDR3 in amino acids: CATSRETDTYYGYTF. CDR3 bases: TGTGCCACCAGCAGAGAGACAGACACGTACTATGGCTACACCTTC. The gene calls are TRBV15 and TRBJ1-2; D might be TRBD1 (5 bases). This CDR3 has 15 residues. Germline assignment: CDR1 LNHNV and CDR2 YYDKDF (reference sequence). V gave up 0 bases and J gave up 3 bases, with 11 bases separating them.